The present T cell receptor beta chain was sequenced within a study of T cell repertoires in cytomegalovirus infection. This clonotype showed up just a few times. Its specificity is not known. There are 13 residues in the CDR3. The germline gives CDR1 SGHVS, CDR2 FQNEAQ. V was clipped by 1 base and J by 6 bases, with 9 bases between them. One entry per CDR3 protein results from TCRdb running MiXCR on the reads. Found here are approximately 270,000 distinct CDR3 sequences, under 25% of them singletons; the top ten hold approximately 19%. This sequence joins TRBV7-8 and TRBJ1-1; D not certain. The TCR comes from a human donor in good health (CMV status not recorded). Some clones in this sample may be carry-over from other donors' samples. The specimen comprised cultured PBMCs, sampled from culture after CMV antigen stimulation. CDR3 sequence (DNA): TGTGCCAGCAGCTTAGTGAGTCGGCCTGAAGCTTTCTTT. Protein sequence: CASSLVSRPEAFF.